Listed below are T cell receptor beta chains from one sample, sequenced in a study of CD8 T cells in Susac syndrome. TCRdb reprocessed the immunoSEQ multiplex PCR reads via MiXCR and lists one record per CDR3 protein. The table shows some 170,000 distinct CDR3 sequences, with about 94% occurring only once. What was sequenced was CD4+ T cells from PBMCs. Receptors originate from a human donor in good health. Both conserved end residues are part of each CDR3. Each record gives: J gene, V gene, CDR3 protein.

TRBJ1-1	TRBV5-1	CASSPAGGENTEAFF
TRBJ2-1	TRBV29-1	CSGYRTGNNEQFF
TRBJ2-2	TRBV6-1	CASTVLASTGELFF
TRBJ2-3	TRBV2	CASNPDTSTDTQYF
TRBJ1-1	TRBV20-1	CSARWPGRGTEAFF
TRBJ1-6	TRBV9	CASTVGTGTPLHF
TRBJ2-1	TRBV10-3	CAISESKLAGGKSSYNEQFF
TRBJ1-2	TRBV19	CASSQTGTAYGYTF
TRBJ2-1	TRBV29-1	CSAKGTFQDNEQFF
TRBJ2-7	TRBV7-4	CASSLVGEGPSYEQYF
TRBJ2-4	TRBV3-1	CASSHPGTKKNIQYF
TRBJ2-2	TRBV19	CASSMGQRYTGELFF
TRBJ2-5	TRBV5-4	CASSLGNGLRETQYF
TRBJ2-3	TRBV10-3	CAISGGAADTQYF
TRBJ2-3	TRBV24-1	CATSTGGTDTQYF
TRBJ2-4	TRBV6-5	CASSRLTAKNIQYF
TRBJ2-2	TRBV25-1	CATTGTANTGELFF
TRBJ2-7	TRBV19	CASSIGQGAYEQYF
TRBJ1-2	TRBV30	CAWSHGQSYGYTF
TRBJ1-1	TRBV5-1	CASSLRVTDTEAFF
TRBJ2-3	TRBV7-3	CASSRTSGGAVDTQYF
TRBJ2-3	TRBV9	CASSVEASTDTQYF
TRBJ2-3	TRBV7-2	CASSLYWGARTDTQYF
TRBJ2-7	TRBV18	CASSPRGGANEQYF
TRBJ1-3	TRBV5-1	CASSPQPTSGNTIYF
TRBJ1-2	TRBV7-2	CASSPRTGAENYGYTF
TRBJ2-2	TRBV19	CASSITGGPKGGELFF
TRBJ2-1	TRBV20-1	CSANPSGLYNEQFF
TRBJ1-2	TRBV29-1	CSVTGTGASGYTF
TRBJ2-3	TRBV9	CASGTSGSGDTQYF
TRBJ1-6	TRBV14	CASSLNYNSPLHF
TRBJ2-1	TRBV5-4	CASSSLGVYNEQFF
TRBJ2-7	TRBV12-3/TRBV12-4	CASSQTGTYEQYF
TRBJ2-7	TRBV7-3	CASSIDSYYEQYF
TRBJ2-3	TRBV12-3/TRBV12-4	CASRRTDTQYF
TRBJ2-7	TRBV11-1	CASSSGMSYEQYF
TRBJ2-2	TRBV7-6	CASSPTGAYTGELFF
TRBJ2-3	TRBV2	CASSEGPRTDTQYF
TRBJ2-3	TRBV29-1	CSVESRSSGLAGGDTQYF
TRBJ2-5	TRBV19	CASSERQARDQETQYF
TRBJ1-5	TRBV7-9	CASSLGVSNQPQHF
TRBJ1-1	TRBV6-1	CASSLMGQMNTEAFF